The rows below give T cell receptor beta chains drawn from one sample of a study of blood T cell repertoires in COVID-19. Sequencing used immunoSEQ multiplex PCR; TCRdb keeps in-frame clones, though not all of them. Of 110,000 to 150,000 clones detected, approximately 78% appear once; the ten largest clones hold less than 5%. Source material: peripheral blood. The receptors stem from a woman aged 80 or over with acute or convalescent COVID-19. CDR3s include the opening cysteine and the closing phenylalanine or tryptophan. Each record gives: CDR3 DNA, CDR3 protein, D gene, V gene, J gene, clone size. A D gene is named only where the DNA matches it firmly. Size tells how often a clone was seen (once, few, many) or the class of an expanded clone, and some rows leave it out.

DNA: TGCGCCAGCAGTTTTGGGGCGGCCGGTCAGCCCCAGCATTTT
CDR3: CASSFGAAGQPQHF
D: -
V: TRBV10-2
J: TRBJ1-5
size: -

DNA: TGTGCCAGCAGTTTCCGTCAGCCCCAGCATTTT
CDR3: CASSFRQPQHF
D: -
V: TRBV28
J: TRBJ1-5
size: once

DNA: TGTGCCAGCAGTCACCCCCGGGGGGGCGACTATGGCTACACCTTC
CDR3: CASSHPRGGDYGYTF
D: -
V: TRBV6-5
J: TRBJ1-2
size: -

DNA: TGTGCCAGCAGCAGCCGGACAGCGCGACTCTATAATTCACCCCTCCACTTT
CDR3: CASSSRTARLYNSPLHF
D: -
V: TRBV5-4
J: TRBJ1-6
size: few

DNA: TGTGCCAGCAGCTTAGAGGAGAGGGTCGGGAGGGCAAATCAGCCCCAGCATTTT
CDR3: CASSLEERVGRANQPQHF
D: -
V: TRBV7-3
J: TRBJ1-5
size: -

DNA: TGTGCCACCAGTGAAACTCCAAGTGAGTCAAATCAGCCCCAGCATTTT
CDR3: CATSETPSESNQPQHF
D: -
V: TRBV24-1
J: TRBJ1-5
size: -

DNA: TGCGCCAGCAGCCAAGTGACGGCGGGGGTTGGTTGGGTGACCCAGTACTTC
CDR3: CASSQVTAGVGWVTQYF
D: TRBD2
V: TRBV4-1
J: TRBJ2-5
size: -

DNA: TGTGCCAGCAGCCAAGACGGGTTCTATGGCTACACCTTC
CDR3: CASSQDGFYGYTF
D: -
V: TRBV3-1/TRBV3-2
J: TRBJ1-2
size: -

DNA: TGTGCCAGCAACCGGGACAGGGGGCGCGGGGAGCAGTACTTC
CDR3: CASNRDRGRGEQYF
D: TRBD1
V: TRBV28
J: TRBJ2-7
size: -

DNA: TGTGCCAGCAGCCAATACGCCGTCGAGTACTTC
CDR3: CASSQYAVEYF
D: -
V: TRBV3-1/TRBV3-2
J: TRBJ1-2
size: -

DNA: TGTGCCAGCAGCTTAGTCTGGCTAGCGGGGAACATTCAGTACTTC
CDR3: CASSLVWLAGNIQYF
D: TRBD2
V: TRBV7-2
J: TRBJ2-4
size: -

DNA: TGTGCCAGCAGCTTAGAGCGGGGGTGGGATACGCAGTATTTT
CDR3: CASSLERGWDTQYF
D: TRBD2
V: TRBV7-2
J: TRBJ2-3
size: -

DNA: TGTGCCAGTAGTATATTGGGGGGGACTAGCACACACAATGAGCAGTTCTTC
CDR3: CASSILGGTSTHNEQFF
D: TRBD2
V: TRBV19
J: TRBJ2-1
size: -

DNA: TGTGCCAGCAGTGAAACTAGTTTGAATGAGCAGTTCTTC
CDR3: CASSETSLNEQFF
D: -
V: TRBV11-3
J: TRBJ2-1
size: -

DNA: TGTGCCAGCAGCCCCTTGGGTCCGGGAGAGACCCAGTACTTC
CDR3: CASSPLGPGETQYF
D: -
V: TRBV5-4
J: TRBJ2-5
size: -

DNA: TGCAGGGGGCTCGGGGAAGCTTTCTTT
CDR3: CRGLGEAFF
D: -
V: TRBV20-1
J: TRBJ1-1
size: -

DNA: TGTGCCAGCAGCTTGGAGGGGCGTTACAATGAGCAGTTCTTC
CDR3: CASSLEGRYNEQFF
D: -
V: TRBV5-5
J: TRBJ2-1
size: -

DNA: TGTGCCAGCAGCTTAGCGGGAGGGCCAGTGGGGCAGTACTTC
CDR3: CASSLAGGPVGQYF
D: TRBD2
V: TRBV27
J: TRBJ2-7
size: -

DNA: TGTGCCAGCAGCTTGTTGGATTTAGCAGTCCAAGAGACCCAGTACTTC
CDR3: CASSLLDLAVQETQYF
D: -
V: TRBV5-5
J: TRBJ2-5
size: -

DNA: TGTGCCAGCAGTTCCCGGGACAGGAAACAAGAGACCCAGTACTTC
CDR3: CASSSRDRKQETQYF
D: TRBD1
V: TRBV6-6
J: TRBJ2-5
size: -

DNA: TGTGCCAGCAGCCCACGAGGGGGACTAGCCTACAATGAGCAGTTCTTC
CDR3: CASSPRGGLAYNEQFF
D: TRBD2
V: TRBV11-3
J: TRBJ2-1
size: -

DNA: TGTGCCAGCAGTGACTTCCTAAACACGGGACAGGGCTATGGCTACACCTTC
CDR3: CASSDFLNTGQGYGYTF
D: TRBD1
V: TRBV6-1
J: TRBJ1-2
size: few

DNA: TGTGCCAGCAGCCCTCAGGGGGGCCCTGACGAGCAGTACTTC
CDR3: CASSPQGGPDEQYF
D: -
V: TRBV7-2
J: TRBJ2-7
size: -